Listed below are T cell receptor beta chains from one sample, sequenced in a study of monozygotic twins with inflammatory bowel disease. Reanalyzing the 5' RACE reads, TCRdb keeps one entry per CDR3 protein, without DNA. The sample is made up of a few hundred thousand distinct CDR3 sequences, and the top ten hold 2.5% to 3% of it. Input material: blood. The receptors originated from a human donor with ulcerative colitis or Crohn's disease, or a healthy co-twin of an affected twin (not recorded which). Each CDR3 is given with its conserved first and last residue.

j_gene	v_gene	CDR3aa
TRBJ2-7	TRBV6-5	CASSYSSVMLAGVYEQYF
TRBJ2-1	TRBV11-2	CASSLGASGGFDNEQFF
TRBJ1-1	TRBV7-8	CASSLGFMNTEAFF
TRBJ2-2	TRBV7-3	CASSLYPGQNTGELFF
TRBJ2-1	TRBV5-6	CASSGGQGWAYNEQFF
TRBJ2-2	TRBV24-1	CATSPSGTGTAGELFF
TRBJ2-1	TRBV12-3/TRBV12-4	CASTSRGFLNEQFF
TRBJ2-7	TRBV20-1	CSATRDREISGEQYF
TRBJ2-1	TRBV11-2	CASSPQALLPNEQFF
TRBJ1-4	TRBV11-2	CASSLGAAMNEKLFF
TRBJ2-3	TRBV20-1	CSARDPTDTQYF
TRBJ2-2	TRBV30	CAHRRQPTGELFF
TRBJ2-7	TRBV2	CASSQDRGEDEQYF
TRBJ2-7	TRBV9	CASSVGDRGYEQYF
TRBJ2-7	TRBV5-6	CASSFGRQGYEQYF
TRBJ2-2	TRBV7-3	CASSLIPGQPNTGELFF
TRBJ1-2	TRBV20-1	CSADRGSGGYTF
TRBJ2-5	TRBV4-3	CASSQDPQGVGETQYF
TRBJ1-1	TRBV14	CASSQSWTPLLAGTEAFF
TRBJ2-7	TRBV2	CASISGEGYEQYF
TRBJ2-1	TRBV10-3	CAISEPLTGAHYNEQFF
TRBJ2-6	TRBV5-6	CASSLVTSWSGANVLTF
TRBJ2-7	TRBV18	CASSPLDPGLAHEQYF
TRBJ1-2	TRBV5-1	CASSQRGQPYGYTF
TRBJ2-5	TRBV6-2/TRBV6-3	CASRSTSGGAETQYF
TRBJ1-1	TRBV29-1	CSVHWVSGGIDTEAFF
TRBJ1-5	TRBV27	CASSLGGGWQPQHF
TRBJ1-3	TRBV6-5	CASSYSGKSSGNTIYF
TRBJ2-7	TRBV7-2	CASSPYRAELYEQYF
TRBJ1-4	TRBV6-2/TRBV6-3	CASTTGTPTNEKLFF
TRBJ1-1	TRBV7-2	CASSSAPKAFF
TRBJ1-2	TRBV7-2	CASSFGIAGSNYGYTF
TRBJ2-1	TRBV11-2	CASSFTGGNEQFF
TRBJ2-3	TRBV29-1	CSGDGENSSPDTQYF
TRBJ2-3	TRBV7-3	CASSLTSAADTQYF
TRBJ2-3	TRBV27	CASSLPHAGGTQYF
TRBJ2-2	TRBV20-1	CSARDPQGPGELFF
TRBJ2-1	TRBV4-2	CASSQGSQEDYNEQFF
TRBJ1-2	TRBV4-3	CASSQDRRQDFYGYTF
TRBJ2-7	TRBV12-3/TRBV12-4	CASSLALGHNDYEQYF
TRBJ2-1	TRBV9	CASSVGARGRGPSYNEQFF
TRBJ2-7	TRBV4-2	CASSQDPQGTGREQYF